This record covers a single TCR beta chain. The antigen is undetermined. The entry originates in a study of a mutant IDH1 vaccine in newly diagnosed glioma. At the level of the study: The study gave patients eight vaccinations in weeks 1, 3, 5, 7, 11, 15, 19, 23.

Assay: immunoSEQ multiplex PCR; the TCRdb copy retains only in-frame clones and omits some. The sample lists around 78,000 clones; over 75% were seen once. Time point of the sample: week 23, last vaccination. Topical imiquimod was applied with each vaccine dose, which held 300 ug of mutant IDH1 20-mer peptide. Overall study findings and caveats: About 92% of patients showed vaccine-induced immune responses across multiple MHC alleles. Top-clonotype changes in peripheral T cells seemed unrelated to pseudoprogression.

Germline V lookup: CDR1 SEHNR, CDR2 FQNEAQ (reference sequence). The length of the CDR3 is 13 residues. V was shortened by 5 bases and J by 6 bases, with 13 bases between the two germline ends. The chain links TRBV7-9 to TRBJ1-2; possibly TRBD1 for D (6 bases). Here the sequenced sample was PBMCs, taken from a glioma patient whose treatment included an IDH1 peptide vaccine. This sequence was found in a young man with glioma. Some clones in this sample may be carry-over from other donors' samples. CDR3 residues: CASSAQGADGYTF. CDR3 sequence (DNA): TGTGCCAGCAGCGCACAGGGAGCGGATGGCTACACCTTC.